The rows below give T cell receptor beta chains drawn from one sample of a study of blood T cell repertoires in COVID-19. The method was immunoSEQ multiplex PCR; TCRdb's version includes in-frame clones alone and lacks a portion of them. The table shows roughly 250,000 clones, with 88% occurring only once. The specimen sequenced was peripheral blood. The receptors were gathered from a woman aged 35 to 49 who had recovered from COVID-19. Each CDR3 is given with its conserved first and last residue. D genes are given only for firm matches. Expanded clones get a size class; other rows say once, few or many, or leave the size out.

NA | NA | TRBJ2-7 | TRBV6-6 | TGTGCCAGCAGTTACTCCGACGGGACAAAAAAGCAGTACTTC | CASSYSDGTKKQYF
NA | TRBD2 | TRBJ2-3 | TRBV4-1 | TGCGCCAGCAGCCAAAAGCTAGCGGGAGTCGCAGATACGCAGTATTTT | CASSQKLAGVADTQYF
few | TRBD1 | TRBJ2-7 | TRBV4-2 | TGTGCCAGCAGCCTGGCTCGGGACAGCTACGAGCAGTACTTC | CASSLARDSYEQYF
NA | NA | TRBJ1-2 | TRBV27 | TGTGCCAGCAGTTTTGACAGGAACTATGGCTACACCTTC | CASSFDRNYGYTF
NA | NA | TRBJ1-2 | TRBV4-1 | TGCGCCAGCAGCCGGTACGGCGGGAACTATGGCTACACCTTC | CASSRYGGNYGYTF
NA | NA | TRBJ2-5 | TRBV2 | TGTGCCAGCAGTGCCACCGGGACTCTCCGAGAGACCCAGTACTTC | CASSATGTLRETQYF
NA | TRBD1 | TRBJ2-7 | TRBV4-2 | TGTGCCAGCAGTACGCCGGGACAGGGGTACGAGCAGTACTTC | CASSTPGQGYEQYF
NA | TRBD2 | TRBJ2-7 | TRBV19 | TGTGCCAGTAGTAGGCTAGCGGGAGGGCTTTTCTACGAGCAGTACTTC | CASSRLAGGLFYEQYF
NA | NA | TRBJ1-3 | TRBV4-2 | TGTGCCAGCAGCCAATCAAGGGGTGGCACTGGAAACACCATATATTTT | CASSQSRGGTGNTIYF
NA | NA | TRBJ2-2 | TRBV2 | TGTGCCAGCAGTGCTGTGGCAGGGCACGGGGAGCTGTTTTTT | CASSAVAGHGELFF
few | TRBD1 | TRBJ1-2 | TRBV3-1/TRBV3-2 | TGTGCCAGCAGCCAGACAGGGGGAATCTATGGCTACACCTTC | CASSQTGGIYGYTF
once | NA | TRBJ2-2 | TRBV28 | TGTGCCAGCAGTTTCGTACGACCCCAGGGGACCGGGGAGCTGTTTTTT | CASSFVRPQGTGELFF
NA | NA | TRBJ2-1 | TRBV19 | TGTGCCAGTAGTCCAGGAGGGAAGGGGCAGTTCTTC | CASSPGGKGQFF
NA | TRBD2 | TRBJ2-1 | TRBV4-2 | TGTGCCAGCAGCCACCAGACTAGCGGGGAATCCTACAATGAGCAGTTCTTC | CASSHQTSGESYNEQFF
NA | NA | TRBJ2-5 | TRBV18 | TGTGCCAGCTCACCAAAGCAGGGGAGAGAGACCCAGTACTTC | CASSPKQGRETQYF
NA | NA | TRBJ2-5 | TRBV5-6 | TGTGCCAGCAGCTTTTCGGAGACCCAGTACTTC | CASSFSETQYF
NA | TRBD2 | TRBJ2-7 | TRBV5-1 | TGCGCCAGCAGCTTGACTAGCGGTACCTACGAGCAGTACTTC | CASSLTSGTYEQYF
NA | NA | TRBJ2-1 | TRBV4-3 | TGCGCCAGCAGCCAAGACCCGGCTAGCTCCTACAATGAGCAGTTCTTC | CASSQDPASSYNEQFF
NA | TRBD2 | TRBJ2-5 | TRBV6-2/TRBV6-3 | TGTGCCAGCAGTTACGGGGGGACTAGCGGGAGGGCCTCGGAGACCCAGTACTTC | CASSYGGTSGRASETQYF
NA | NA | TRBJ2-5 | TRBV2 | TGTGCCAGCAGCCCATCCGAGGCCTACGTCTTCCAAGAGACCCAGTACTTC | CASSPSEAYVFQETQYF
NA | NA | TRBJ2-7 | TRBV2 | TGTGCCAGCAGTGAAAGGGCCGGGACCTACGAGCAGTACTTC | CASSERAGTYEQYF
NA | NA | TRBJ2-3 | TRBV5-1 | TGCGCCAGCAGCCCGGCCGGGGGCGCGGGGGAAGGCACAGATACGCAGTATTTT | CASSPAGGAGEGTDTQYF
NA | TRBD1 | TRBJ2-1 | TRBV24-1 | TGTGCCACCAGTGCTAGGACAGGGTTAATTAATGAGCAGTTCTTC | CATSARTGLINEQFF
few | NA | TRBJ2-2 | TRBV28 | TGTGCCAGCAGTTTCGGAGGCAGAGACACCGGGGAGCTGTTTTTT | CASSFGGRDTGELFF
NA | NA | TRBJ2-2 | TRBV11-3 | TGTGCCAGCAGCTTAGCGGGGTATGGATGGACCGGGGAGCTGTTTTTT | CASSLAGYGWTGELFF